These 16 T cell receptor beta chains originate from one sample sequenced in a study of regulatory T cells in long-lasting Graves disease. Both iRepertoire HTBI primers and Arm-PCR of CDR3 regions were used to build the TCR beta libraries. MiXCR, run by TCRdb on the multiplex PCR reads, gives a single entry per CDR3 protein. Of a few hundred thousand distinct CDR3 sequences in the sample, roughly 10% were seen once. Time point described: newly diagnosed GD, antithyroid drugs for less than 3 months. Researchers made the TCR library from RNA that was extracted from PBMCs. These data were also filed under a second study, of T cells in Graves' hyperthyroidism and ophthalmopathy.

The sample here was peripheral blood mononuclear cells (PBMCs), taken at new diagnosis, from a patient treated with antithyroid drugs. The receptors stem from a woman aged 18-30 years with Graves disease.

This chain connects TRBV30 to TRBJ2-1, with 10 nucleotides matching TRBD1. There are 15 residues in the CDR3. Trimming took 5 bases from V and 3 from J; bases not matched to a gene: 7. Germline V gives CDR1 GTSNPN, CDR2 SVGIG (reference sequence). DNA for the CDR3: TGTGCCTGGGGGACCGGGACAGGGGTCTACAATGAGCAGTTCTTC. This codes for CAWGTGTGVYNEQFF. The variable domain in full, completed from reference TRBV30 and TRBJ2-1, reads SQTIHQWPATLVQPVGSPLSLECTVEGTSNPNLYWYRQAAGRGLQLLFYSVGIGQISSEVPQNLSASRPQDRQFILSSKKLLLSDSGFYLCAWGTGTGVYNEQFFGPGTRLTVL.

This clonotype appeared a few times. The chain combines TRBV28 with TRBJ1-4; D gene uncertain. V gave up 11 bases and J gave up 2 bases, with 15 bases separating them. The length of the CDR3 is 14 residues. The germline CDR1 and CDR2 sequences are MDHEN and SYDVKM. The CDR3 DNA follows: TGTGCCGGAGGCGGACTCGGGACTAATGAAAAACTGTTTTTT. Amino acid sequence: CAGGGLGTNEKLFF.

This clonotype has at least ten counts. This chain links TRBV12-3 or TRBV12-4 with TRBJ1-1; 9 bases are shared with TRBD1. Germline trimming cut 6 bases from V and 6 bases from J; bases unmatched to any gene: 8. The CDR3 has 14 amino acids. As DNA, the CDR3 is TGTGCCAGCAGCAGGGGCGGGACAGGGTCTGAAGCTTTCTTT. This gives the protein CASSRGGTGSEAFF.

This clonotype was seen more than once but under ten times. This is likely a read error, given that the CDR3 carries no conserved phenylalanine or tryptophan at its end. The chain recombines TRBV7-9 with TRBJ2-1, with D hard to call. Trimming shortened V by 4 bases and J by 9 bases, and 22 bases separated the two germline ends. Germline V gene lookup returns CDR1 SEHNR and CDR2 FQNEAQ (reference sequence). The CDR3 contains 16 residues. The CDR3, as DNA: TGTGCCAGCAGCTCCGTGGGAACTGTTGCGTATCGTGAGCAGTTCCTC. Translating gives CASSSVGTVAYREQFL.

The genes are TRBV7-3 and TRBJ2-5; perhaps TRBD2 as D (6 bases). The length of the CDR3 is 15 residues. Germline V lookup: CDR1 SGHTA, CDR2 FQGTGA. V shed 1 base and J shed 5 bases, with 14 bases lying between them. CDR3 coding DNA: TGTGCCAGCAGCTTAAGGGGACTCCAAGGGGAGACCCAGTACTTC. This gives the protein CASSLRGLQGETQYF.

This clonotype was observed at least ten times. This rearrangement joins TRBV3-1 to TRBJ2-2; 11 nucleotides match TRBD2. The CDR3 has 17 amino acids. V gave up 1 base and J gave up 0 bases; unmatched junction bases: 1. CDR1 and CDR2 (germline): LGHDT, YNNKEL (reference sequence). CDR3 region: CASSQAGLAANTGELFF. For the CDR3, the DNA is TGTGCCAGCAGCCAAGCGGGACTAGCGGCGAACACCGGGGAGCTGTTTTTT.

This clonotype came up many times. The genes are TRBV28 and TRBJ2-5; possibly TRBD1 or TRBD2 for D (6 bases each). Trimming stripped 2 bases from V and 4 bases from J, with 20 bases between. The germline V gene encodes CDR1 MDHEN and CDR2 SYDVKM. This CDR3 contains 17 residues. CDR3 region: CASSLMGLARGRETQYF. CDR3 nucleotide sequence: TGTGCCAGCAGTTTAATGGGTCTAGCGAGGGGGAGAGAGACCCAGTACTTC.

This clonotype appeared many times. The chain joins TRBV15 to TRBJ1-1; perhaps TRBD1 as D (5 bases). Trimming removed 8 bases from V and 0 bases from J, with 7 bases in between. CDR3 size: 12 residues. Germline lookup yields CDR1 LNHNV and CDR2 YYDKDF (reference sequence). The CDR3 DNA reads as TGTGCCACCGGGACGGTGAACACTGAAGCTTTCTTT. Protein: CATGTVNTEAFF.

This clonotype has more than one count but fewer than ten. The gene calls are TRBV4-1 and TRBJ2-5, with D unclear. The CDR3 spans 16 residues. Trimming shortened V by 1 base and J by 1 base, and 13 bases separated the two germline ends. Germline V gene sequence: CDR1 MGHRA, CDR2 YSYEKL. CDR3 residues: CASSQVGANFQETQYF. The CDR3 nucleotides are TGCGCCAGCAGCCAAGTTGGAGCCAACTTCCAAGAGACCCAGTACTTC.

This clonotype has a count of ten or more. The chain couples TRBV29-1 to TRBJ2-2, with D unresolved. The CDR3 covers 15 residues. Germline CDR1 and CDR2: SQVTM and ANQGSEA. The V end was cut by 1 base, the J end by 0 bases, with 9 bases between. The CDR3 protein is CSVEGLDTNTGELFF. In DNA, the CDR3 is TGCAGCGTTGAAGGTCTCGATACGAACACCGGGGAGCTGTTTTTT.

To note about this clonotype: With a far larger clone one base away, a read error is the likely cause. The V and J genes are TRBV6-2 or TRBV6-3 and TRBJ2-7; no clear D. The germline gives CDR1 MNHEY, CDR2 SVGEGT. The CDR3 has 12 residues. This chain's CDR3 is CASSENGYEQCF. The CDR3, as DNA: TGTGCCAGCAGTGAAAATGGTTACGAGCAGTGCTTC.

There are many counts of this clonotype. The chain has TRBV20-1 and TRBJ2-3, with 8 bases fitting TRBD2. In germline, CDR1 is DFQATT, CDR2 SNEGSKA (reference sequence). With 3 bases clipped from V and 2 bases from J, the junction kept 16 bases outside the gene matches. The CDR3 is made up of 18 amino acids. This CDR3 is CSASGRARRRTPTDTQYF. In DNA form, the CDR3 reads TGCAGTGCTAGCGGGAGGGCCAGGAGAAGGACCCCCACAGATACGCAGTATTTT.

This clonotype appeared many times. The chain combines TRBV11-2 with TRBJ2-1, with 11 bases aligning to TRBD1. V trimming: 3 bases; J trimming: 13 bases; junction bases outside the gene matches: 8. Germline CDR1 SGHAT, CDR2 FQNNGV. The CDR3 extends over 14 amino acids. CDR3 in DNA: TGTGCCAGCAGCTTCCCGGACAGGGGGCCGCTCCAGTTCTTC. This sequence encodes CASSFPDRGPLQFF.

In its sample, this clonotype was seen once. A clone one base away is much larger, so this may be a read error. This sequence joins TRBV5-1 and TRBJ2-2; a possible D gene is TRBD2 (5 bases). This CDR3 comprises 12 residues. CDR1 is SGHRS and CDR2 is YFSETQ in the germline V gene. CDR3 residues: CATGVNTGELVF. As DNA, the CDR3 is TGCGCCACCGGGGTAAACACCGGGGAGCTGGTTTTT.

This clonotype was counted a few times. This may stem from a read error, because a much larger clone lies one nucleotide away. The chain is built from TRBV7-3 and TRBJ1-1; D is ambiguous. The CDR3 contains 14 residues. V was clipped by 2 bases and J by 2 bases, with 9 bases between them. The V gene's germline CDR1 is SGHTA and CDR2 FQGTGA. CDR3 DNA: TGTGCCAGCAGCTTATTCAGGATAAACACTGAAGCTTTCTTT. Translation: CASSLFRINTEAFF. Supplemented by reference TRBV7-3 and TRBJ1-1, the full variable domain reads GAGVSQTPSNKVTEKGKYVELRCDPISGHTALYWYRQSLGQGPEFLIYFQGTGAADDSGLPNDRFFAVRPEGSVSTLKIQRTERGDSAVYLCASSLFRINTEAFFGQGTRLTVV.

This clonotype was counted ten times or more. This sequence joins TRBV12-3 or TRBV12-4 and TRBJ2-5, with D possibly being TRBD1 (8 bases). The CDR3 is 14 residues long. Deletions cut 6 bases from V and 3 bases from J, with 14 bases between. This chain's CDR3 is CASRTGGVEETQYF. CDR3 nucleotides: TGTGCCAGCAGAACAGGGGGGGTTGAAGAGACCCAGTACTTC.